The present entry profiles one T cell receptor (beta chain) with its context. Its target is unknown. The entry originates in a study of T cell responses to AZD1222 COVID-19 vaccine. Study findings and constraints: Spike-specific TCR breadth and depth rose after two AZD1222 doses. The span of vaccine-associated CD4 TCRs extended across spike, with dominance at 160-218 and 743-854. Just a handful of people given AZD1222 tested seropositive at baseline. Reports say nearly half of spike-specific TCRs go after unmutated variant regions.

Sequenced by immunoSEQ multiplex PCR; TCRdb stores in-frame clones only, minus some. The data show tens of thousands of clones, 84% seen once. The germline CDR1 and CDR2 sequences are KGHSH and LQKENI. The CDR3 consists of 13 residues. V dropped 2 bases and J dropped 4 bases, with 9 bases sitting between them. The TCR sequence derives from an adult in good health. The starting material was peripheral blood, obtained on day 0 of AZD1222 vaccination. The chain joins TRBV18 to TRBJ2-7; D unresolved. The CDR3 sequence is CASSPASWYEQYF. CDR3 DNA: TGTGCCAGCTCACCAGCCTCTTGGTACGAGCAGTACTTC.